A single sample is the source of the 2 T cell receptor beta chains below, sequenced in a study of blood T cell repertoires in COVID-19. The repertoire was sequenced with immunoSEQ multiplex PCR; TCRdb's copy has only in-frame clones and lacks some. The sample carries about 400,000 clones, roughly 90% recorded once. The sample comprised PBMCs or T cells enriched from blood (not recorded which). These receptor sequences come from a young woman with acute COVID-19.

This clone turned up a few times. The V call is TRBV5-1, the J call TRBJ1-3, with a tentative D call TRBD1 (6 bases). CDR3 size: 15 residues. V lost 0 bases, J lost 2 bases, and 9 bases lay in between. Germline loops: CDR1 SGHRS, CDR2 YFSETQ. The CDR3 nucleotides read TGCGCCAGCAGCTTGGAGGGGGTTGCTGGAAACACCATATATTTT. Translated: CASSLEGVAGNTIYF.

In its sample, this clone was seen once. The chain has TRBV9 and TRBJ2-7; 8 bases fit TRBD2. This CDR3 contains 14 residues. The J segment lost 2 bases and the V segment lost 3 bases, leaving 4 bases of the junction unmatched. From germline, CDR1 is SGDLS and CDR2 YYNGEE. The CDR3 DNA reads TGTGCCAGCAGCGCGACTAGCGCCGCCTACGAGCAGTACTTC. Protein: CASSATSAAYEQYF. Supplemented by reference TRBV9 and TRBJ2-7, the full variable domain reads DSGVTQTPKHLITATGQRVTLRCSPRSGDLSVYWYQQSLDQGLQFLIQYYNGEERAKGNILERFSAQQFPDLHSELNLSSLELGDSALYFCASSATSAAYEQYFGPGTRLTVT.